These 28 T cell receptor beta chains came from one sample sequenced in a study of T cell clonality in common variable immunodeficiency. Assay used: immunoSEQ multiplex PCR; TCRdb lists only in-frame clones, some missing. This repertoire holds about 52,000 clones, and none appear only once. Specimen: peripheral blood mononuclear cells. These receptors all come from a person aged 18 to 75 in good health.

This clone has a count of ten or more. The sequence runs out 3 residues before the end of the CDR3; the remainder is reconstructed from the germline J gene. The chain uses TRBV7-3 and TRBJ2-5; D gene ambiguous. The V and J ends lost 4 bases and 3 bases respectively, with 9 bases between them. The CDR3 covers 13 residues. The germline gives CDR1 SGHTA, CDR2 FQGTGA. CDR3 bases read: TGTGCCAGCAGCTCCTCTCCTGAAGAGACC. It encodes CASSSSPEET. The entire CDR3 is CASSSSPEETQYF.

This clone was recorded a few times. From the germline J gene comes the end of the CDR3, since the read stops 3 residues before it. This chain uses TRBV7-8 with TRBJ1-3; no clear D. This CDR3 has 14 residues. Germline lookup yields CDR1 SGHVS and CDR2 FQNEAQ. V was shortened by 1 base and J by 4 bases, with 8 bases between the two germline ends. The CDR3: CASSLEAIGNTIYF. CDR3 DNA (partial): TGTGCCAGCAGCTTAGAGGCCATCGGAAACACC.

This clone was recorded many times. The read terminates 3 residues before the CDR3 end, so the remaining end is supplied by the germline J gene. The chain is built from TRBV7-9 and TRBJ1-2; no reliable D call. CDR3 length: 14 amino acids. Germline lookup yields CDR1 SEHNR and CDR2 FQNEAQ (reference sequence). V shed 5 bases and J shed 4 bases, with 14 bases lying between them. The covered CDR3 bases are TGTGCCAGCAGCCTCGGGGAGGGAAGCTATGGC. The encoded protein is CASSLGEGSYG. The whole CDR3 protein is CASSLGEGSYGYTF.

This clone appeared many times. The read is 3 residues too short to cover the CDR3 end, so that end is filled in from the germline J gene. V is TRBV6-2 or TRBV6-3 and J is TRBJ1-5; a weak D match, TRBD1 (6 bases). CDR3 length: 14 amino acids. CDR1 MNHEY and CDR2 SVGEGT come from the germline V gene. The ends were cut back, 5 bases at V and 3 bases at J, with 11 bases in the middle. The part of the CDR3 DNA that was read is TGTGCCAGCAGTGCCCGGGACAACAATCAGCCC. It specifies CASSARDNNQP. The complete CDR3 protein is CASSARDNNQPQHF.

At least ten counts were recorded for this clone. At one of its ends the junction is not consistent with the germline gene, which may arise from a read error. The read finishes 3 residues shy of the CDR3 end, and the germline J gene is used to complete it. The genes are TRBV4-1 and TRBJ2-3; 8 nucleotides agree with TRBD2. Germline loops: CDR1 MGHRA, CDR2 YSYEKL. The CDR3 totals 15 residues. The CDR3 bases that were read are TGCGCCAGCAGCCCCCTCGGACTAGCCTCAGAGACG. Amino acid sequence: CASSPLGLASET. Given in full, the CDR3 is CASSPLGLASETQYF.

This clone was counted at least ten times. Read data end 3 residues before the CDR3 end; the end is taken from the germline J gene. The chain carries TRBV5-1 and TRBJ2-2, with a tentative D call TRBD1 (6 bases). This CDR3 spans 14 amino acids. Trimming removed 4 bases at V and 6 bases at J, with 13 bases between. The germline CDR1 and CDR2 sequences are SGHRS and YFSETQ. Incomplete CDR3 DNA: TGCGCCAGCAGCCCCAAAACAGGGTCCGGGGAG. Protein product: CASSPKTGSGE. The complete CDR3 sequence is CASSPKTGSGELFF.

This clone occurred many times. The read halts 3 residues ahead of the CDR3 end, with the missing end drawn from the germline J gene. The chain has TRBV20-1 and TRBJ1-2; D is unresolved. The CDR3 loop spans 14 amino acids. The germline V and J ends were trimmed by 1 base and 2 bases, with 11 bases remaining between them. Per the germline V gene, CDR1 is DFQATT and CDR2 is SNEGSKA (reference sequence). CDR3 loop: CSARAGGPNYGYTF. The sequenced part of the CDR3 DNA is TGCAGTGCTAGAGCGGGCGGGCCCAACTATGGC.

This clone appeared many times. The sequenced fragment ends 3 residues before the CDR3 boundary, so the rest is inferred from the germline J gene. The chain joins TRBV7-6 to TRBJ2-7; 8 bases are a match to TRBD1. Germline V gene sequence: CDR1 SGHVS, CDR2 FNYEAQ. J was trimmed by 0 bases and V by 0 bases; bases with no gene match: 10. The CDR3 loop spans 18 amino acids. CDR3 residues: CASSLAPATGGNSYEQYF. The covered CDR3 bases are TGTGCCAGCAGCTTAGCCCCCGCAACAGGGGGTAACTCCTACGAG.

In the case of this clone: The read ends 3 residues before the CDR3 terminus; that terminus is restored from the germline J gene. The V gene is TRBV5-1, the J gene TRBJ2-5; TRBD2 might be the D (5 bases). CDR1 and CDR2 (germline): SGHRS, YFSETQ. The CDR3 runs 14 residues. Deletions cut 0 bases from V and 5 bases from J, with 11 bases between. The CDR3 here is CASSLGRGRETQYF. CDR3 bases read: TGCGCCAGCAGCTTGGGTCGGGGTCGGGAGACC.

This clone was observed at least ten times. The observed sequence ends 3 residues before the CDR3 terminus, with the missing tail filled in from the germline J gene. The chain carries TRBV6-2 or TRBV6-3 and TRBJ2-1, with unresolved D. Germline V gene sequence: CDR1 MNHEY, CDR2 SVGEGT. V shed 2 bases and J shed 0 bases, with 5 bases lying between them. The CDR3 extends over 14 amino acids. The CDR3 region is CASSYLYSYNEQFF. The sequenced part of the CDR3 DNA is TGTGCCAGCAGTTACCTTTACTCCTACAATGAG.

This clone was seen many times. The read finishes 3 residues shy of the CDR3 end, and the germline J gene is used to complete it. The chain joins TRBV7-6 to TRBJ2-7; perhaps TRBD2 as D (6 bases). The CDR3 length is 17 residues. Germline values: CDR1 SGHVS, CDR2 FNYEAQ. Trimming took 6 bases from V and 4 from J, leaving 25 bases between them. CDR3 bases read: TGTGCCAGCAGTCTAGTTAGCGGAGCCCATGAACCTTACGAG. Translation: CASSLVSGAHEPYE. The complete CDR3 protein is CASSLVSGAHEPYEQYF.

This clone showed up many times. The CDR3 end falls 3 residues outside the read, so it is completed with the germline J gene. This chain connects TRBV10-3 to TRBJ1-2; 7 nucleotides agree with TRBD1. V trimming: 5 bases; J trimming: 6 bases; junction bases outside the gene matches: 6. Germline CDR1 is ENHRY and CDR2 is SYGVKD. The CDR3 has 13 residues. CDR3 amino acids: CAISTQGGDGYTF. CDR3 DNA, as far as it was read: TGTGCCATCAGTACTCAGGGGGGTGATGGC.

This clone has at least ten counts. Read sequence stops 3 residues before the CDR3 end, and the germline J gene provides the missing end. This chain connects TRBV20-1 to TRBJ2-7; 9 bases match TRBD1. The V gene's germline CDR1 is DFQATT and CDR2 SNEGSKA (reference sequence). This CDR3 comprises 13 residues. The junction had 4 bases not matched to a gene; V was cut back by 6 bases and J by 1 base. CDR3 bases read: TGCAGTGCCCCCGGGACAGGGTCCTACGAG. Encoded protein: CSAPGTGSYE. The complete CDR3 reads CSAPGTGSYEQYF.

This clone was recorded at least ten times. The CDR3 sequence is CASSYRIRTSGNEQFF. The sequenced part of the CDR3 DNA is TGTGCCAGCAGTTACAGAATACGGACTAGCGGAAATGAG. The chain has TRBV6-2 or TRBV6-3 and TRBJ2-1; TRBD2 matches 10 bases. The DNA ends 3 residues before the CDR3 does, and the rest of the CDR3 is filled in from the germline J gene. Germline V gene data show CDR1 as MNHEY and CDR2 as SVGEGT. V shed 2 bases, J shed 7 bases, and the junction held 8 bases outside the gene matches. There are 16 residues in the CDR3.

About this clone itself: The read finishes 3 residues shy of the CDR3 end, and the germline J gene is used to complete it. The chain is built from TRBV7-9 and TRBJ2-5, with 7 bases identical to TRBD2. Germline V gene lookup returns CDR1 SEHNR and CDR2 FQNEAQ (reference sequence). Trimming removed 1 base from V and 5 bases from J; junction bases left unmatched: 7. This CDR3 comprises 15 residues. The covered CDR3 bases are TGTGCCAGCAGCTTAGTGGAACTAGCGAGGGAGACC. Translation: CASSLVELARET. The complete CDR3 sequence is CASSLVELARETQYF.

This clone was seen a few times. The read ends 3 residues before the CDR3 terminus; that terminus is restored from the germline J gene. The chain links TRBV11-2 to TRBJ2-4, with D tentatively TRBD2 (5 bases). The germline V and J ends were trimmed by 7 bases and 0 bases, with 13 bases remaining between them. The CDR3 length is 15 residues. Per the germline V gene, CDR1 is SGHAT and CDR2 is FQNNGV. This CDR3 is CASTWTALAKNIQYF. The DNA read from the CDR3 is TGTGCCAGCACATGGACTGCACTAGCCAAAAACATT.

This clone came up many times. Coverage ceases 3 residues before the CDR3 finishes, and the germline J gene fills in the end. The J gene is TRBJ2-3, the V gene TRBV12-3 or TRBV12-4; a possible D gene is TRBD1 (6 bases). V gave up 7 bases and J gave up 4 bases, with 15 bases separating them. CDR3 length: 14 amino acids. Incomplete CDR3 DNA: TGTGCCAGCACCCAGCGTTGGGGGCCAGATACG. It is translated as CASTQRWGPDT. The CDR3 in full is CASTQRWGPDTQYF.

A word on this clone: The CDR3 end lies 3 residues beyond the end of the read and is filled in from the germline J gene. This rearrangement joins TRBV19 to TRBJ1-1; D possibly corresponds to TRBD1 (5 bases). The germline V gene encodes CDR1 LNHDA and CDR2 SQIVND (reference sequence). The CDR3 extends over 14 amino acids. The chain's CDR3 is CASSSPGLAGGAFF. The part of the CDR3 DNA that was read is TGTGCCAGTAGTTCGCCAGGACTAGCGGGGGGT.

This clone was picked up many times. The CDR3 sequence: CASSLLSYQGEYNEQFF. CDR3 DNA, as far as it was read: TGTGCCAGCAGCCTACTATCTTATCAGGGGGAGTACAATGAG. The V gene is TRBV13, the J gene TRBJ2-1; 7 nucleotides match TRBD1. From the germline J gene comes the end of the CDR3, since the read stops 3 residues before it. The germline V gene encodes CDR1 PRHDT and CDR2 FYEKMQ (reference sequence). V was pared by 5 bases and J by 4 bases, with 14 bases of the junction left unmatched. This CDR3 spans 17 amino acids.

This clone was seen repeatedly, ten times or more. The missing CDR3 end, 3 residues past where the read stops, is filled in from the germline J gene. The rearrangement uses TRBV7-2 and TRBJ1-2; possibly TRBD1 for D (6 bases). Trimming pared 5 bases from V and 2 bases from J, leaving 12 bases between. CDR3 length: 14 residues. Germline-derived CDR1 and CDR2 are SGHTA and FQGNSA. The CDR3 spells CASSIDRRNYGYTF. CDR3 bases read: TGTGCCAGCAGCATCGACAGGCGAAACTATGGC.

Ten or more counts support this clone. The read ends 3 residues shy of where the CDR3 ends; the end is completed using the germline J gene. The chain combines TRBV2 with TRBJ2-7; 11 bases line up with TRBD1. Germline V CDR1 and CDR2: SNHLY, FYNNEI. This CDR3 region has 16 residues. V shed 4 bases, J shed 0 bases, and the junction held 5 bases outside the gene matches. CDR3 region: CASSAMGQGVSYEQYF. CDR3 bases read: TGTGCCAGCAGTGCAATGGGACAGGGGGTCTCCTACGAG.

Many counts were recorded for this clone. The read terminates 3 residues ahead of where the CDR3 ends, so the germline J gene completes it. The genes are TRBV18 and TRBJ1-5; the match to TRBD1 covers 7 bases. CDR1 and CDR2 from the germline V gene are KGHSH and LQKENI. The J segment lost 2 bases and the V segment lost 1 base, leaving 8 bases of the junction unmatched. CDR3 length equals 17 residues. The CDR3 sequence is CASSPQDRALGNQPQHF. The part of the CDR3 DNA that was read is TGTGCCAGCTCACCACAAGACAGGGCTCTTGGCAATCAGCCC.

The table lists this clone with many counts. The CDR3 is cut off 3 residues early in the read; its end comes from the germline J gene. This rearrangement joins TRBV6-2 or TRBV6-3 to TRBJ2-1; D is unresolved. This CDR3 contains 13 residues. Germline CDR1 is MNHEY and CDR2 is SVGEGT. Trimming shortened V by 11 bases and J by 1 base, and 12 bases separated the two germline ends. Incomplete CDR3 DNA: TGTGCCTCGAGTGTCGGGTCCTACAATGAG. Amino acids: CASSVGSYNE. The entire CDR3 protein is CASSVGSYNEQFF.

At least ten counts were recorded for this clone. The CDR3 loop reads CASRETGEATDTQYF. CDR3 DNA (partial): TGTGCCAGCAGAGAGACAGGGGAGGCGACAGATACG. V usage is TRBV6-2 or TRBV6-3 and J usage is TRBJ2-3; 8 bases fit TRBD1. The missing CDR3 end, 3 residues past where the read stops, is filled in from the germline J gene. Per the germline V gene, CDR1 is MNHEY and CDR2 is SVGEGT. The ends lost 6 bases at V and 3 bases at J; junction bases unmatched: 8. The CDR3 consists of 15 residues.

In its sample, this clone was seen a few times. The CDR3 end lies 3 residues beyond the end of the read and is filled in from the germline J gene. The genes are TRBV7-9 and TRBJ1-4; D gene ambiguous. The CDR3 contains 14 residues. In germline, CDR1 is SEHNR, CDR2 FQNEAQ (reference sequence). The CDR3 DNA, read in part, is TGTGCCAGCCGCGCGGGATCCTATAATTCACCA. Translation gives CASRAGSYNSP. The entire CDR3 is CASRAGSYNSPLFF.

This clone has a count of ten or more. The read ends 3 residues shy of where the CDR3 ends; the end is completed using the germline J gene. The V gene is TRBV10-3, the J gene TRBJ2-2; D uncertain. CDR1 is ENHRY and CDR2 is SYGVKD in the germline V gene. This CDR3 is 13 amino acids long. Trimming cost V 11 bases and J 1 base, with 11 bases left between them. CDR3 sequence: CAANSRNTGELFF. The sequenced CDR3 bases are TGTGCCGCCAACTCAAGGAACACCGGGGAG.

In this sample, this clone turned up many times. CDR3 sequence reads: CAWSVTSGYEQYF. The part of the CDR3 DNA that was read is TGTGCCTGGAGTGTAACTAGCGGTTACGAG. The chain employs TRBV30 and TRBJ2-7; 8 nucleotides align to TRBD2. The read gets to within 3 residues of the CDR3 end, and the germline J gene fills in the rest. V dropped 0 bases and J dropped 4; count of bases not matched to a gene: 2. The germline CDR1 and CDR2 sequences are GTSNPN and SVGIG (reference sequence). The CDR3 extends over 13 amino acids.

The table lists this clone with a few counts. The DNA ends 3 residues before the CDR3 does, and the rest of the CDR3 is filled in from the germline J gene. The chain carries TRBV6-2 or TRBV6-3 and TRBJ2-7; 9 nucleotides match TRBD1. Losses at the gene ends were 8 bases for V and 3 bases for J; bases not matched to a gene: 11. CDR1 and CDR2 (germline): MNHEY, SVGEGT. The CDR3 runs 15 residues. CDR3 bases read: TGTGCCAGCTACACTACAGGGGGCGTTGGCTACGAG. It encodes CASYTTGGVGYE. In full, the CDR3 is CASYTTGGVGYEQYF.